This T cell receptor beta chain comes out of a study of blood T cell repertoires in COVID-19. In germline, CDR1 is MNHEY, CDR2 SVGAGI. The CDR3 sequence is 14 residues long. Trimming took off 5 bases at V and 8 bases at J, with 16 bases between the two ends. Authors' data handling: It was from reference gene primer amplification that nucleated cell counts were estimated. TCRdb's table, derived via immunoSEQ multiplex PCR, lists solely in-frame clones and lacks some. V and J calls and clone size are copied from that table; D and trimming were computed from the DNA. The sample holds around 100,000 clones, 75% to 90% seen once.

This receptor was taken from a man older than 75 with acute or convalescent COVID-19. The V gene is TRBV6-5, the J gene TRBJ2-4; the D gene is possibly TRBD2 (7 bases). Material: peripheral blood. CDR3 nucleotides: TGTGCCAGCAGTAAAAGGGGGGGCAGGGACATTCAGTACTTC. It encodes CASSKRGGRDIQYF.